The 15 T cell receptor beta chains below were found in one sample sequenced in a study of ipilimumab plus nivolumab after autologous stem cell transplantation. Generated by immunoSEQ multiplex PCR, the TCRdb table keeps only in-frame clones and is missing some. The data hold around 13,000 clones, with 60% to 75% observed a single time. The sample here was PBMCs, taken in a trial of ipilimumab plus nivolumab as post-transplant consolidation. The receptor set was obtained from a male donor with diffuse large B-cell lymphoma.

Notes on this clone: Compared with germline, one end of the junction differs, possibly owing to a read error. As DNA, the CDR3 is TGTGCCACCAGCCGGGGGCAGGATGAAAAACTGTTTTTT. Translation: CATSRGQDEKLFF. The chain has TRBV5-4 and TRBJ1-4; a weak D match, TRBD1 (6 bases). Germline V lookup: CDR1 SGHNT, CDR2 YYREEE (reference sequence). The CDR3 runs to 13 residues.

V gene TRBV7-9 combines with J gene TRBJ2-6; D perhaps matches TRBD1 (5 bases). This CDR3 spans 18 amino acids. CDR1 SEHNR and CDR2 FQNEAQ come from the germline V gene (reference sequence). Trimming left V 5 bases short and J 5 bases short, with 22 bases between. The CDR3 loop reads CASSHPVYHDSRANVLTF. DNA for the CDR3: TGTGCCAGCAGCCACCCAGTATACCATGACAGTCGGGCCAACGTCCTGACTTTC.

This clone was seen once. This chain uses TRBV6-1 with TRBJ2-7; 10 bases fit TRBD2. Germline CDR1 MNHNS, CDR2 SASEGT. The length of the CDR3 is 15 residues. After removal of 3 bases from V and 4 bases from J, the junction contained 6 bases not matched to a gene. CDR3 loop: CASSDWASGSYEQYF. The CDR3 DNA follows: TGTGCCAGCAGTGATTGGGCTAGCGGGAGTTACGAGCAGTACTTC.

This chain connects TRBV7-2 to TRBJ1-1; D is undetermined. The length of the CDR3 is 12 residues. Germline CDR1 reads SGHTA; CDR2 reads FQGNSA. V lost 6 bases and J lost 0, with 5 bases in between. Written as DNA, the CDR3 is TGTGCCAGCAGTAATATGAACACTGAAGCTTTCTTT. It yields the protein CASSNMNTEAFF.

The V call is TRBV29-1, the J call TRBJ2-5; no definite D call. In germline, CDR1 is SQVTM, CDR2 ANQGSEA. The CDR3 has 15 residues. The germline V and J ends were trimmed by 0 bases and 1 base, with 12 bases remaining between them. CDR3 nucleotide sequence: TGCAGCGTTGAAGATTCGCCCAGGCCCCAAGAGACCCAGTACTTC. Residues: CSVEDSPRPQETQYF.

V and J are TRBV7-2 and TRBJ1-1; D unclear. Germline V gives CDR1 SGHTA, CDR2 FQGNSA. The CDR3 extends over 11 amino acids. Deletions cut 5 bases from V and 7 bases from J, with 8 bases between. The CDR3 here is CASSPWNEAFF. CDR3 nucleotide sequence: TGTGCCAGCAGCCCGTGGAATGAAGCTTTCTTT.

V gene TRBV2 combines with J gene TRBJ2-5, with 8 bases aligning to TRBD1. CDR3 length equals 12 residues. V lost 6 bases and J lost 5; bases outside the gene matches: 2. The germline V gene encodes CDR1 SNHLY and CDR2 FYNNEI. Here the CDR3 reads CASSQGAETQYF. The CDR3 DNA reads TGTGCCAGCAGCCAGGGGGCTGAGACCCAGTACTTC. Full variable domain (missing parts from reference TRBV2 and TRBJ2-5): EPEVTQTPSHQVTQMGQEVILRCVPISNHLYFYWYRQILGQKVEFLVSFYNNEISEKSEIFDDQFSVERPDGSNFTLKIRSTKLEDSAMYFCASSQGAETQYFGPGTRLLVL.

The sample holds a few counts of this clone. The chain joins TRBV6-5 to TRBJ2-1, with D perhaps matching TRBD1 or TRBD2 (5 bases each). V was cut by 4 bases and J by 2 bases, with 12 bases left in between. Per germline, CDR1 MNHEY and CDR2 SVGAGI. The CDR3 contains 15 residues. In DNA, the CDR3 is TGTGCCAGCAGTTGGGGCGGGCTGGCCTACAATGAGCAGTTCTTC. It yields the protein CASSWGGLAYNEQFF.

The J gene is TRBJ1-2, the V gene TRBV10-1; a possible D gene is TRBD1 (6 bases). The CDR3 contains 12 residues. Germline V gene data show CDR1 as WNHNN and CDR2 as SYGVQD (reference sequence). The CDR3 sequence: CTTGAYGRSYTF. The DNA of the CDR3 is TGCACTACGGGGGCCTACGGCCGTAGCTACACCTTC.

This clone has a single count. J is TRBJ2-3 and V is TRBV28; possible D gene TRBD2, 6 bases. The CDR3 runs 15 residues. Germline CDR1 reads MDHEN; CDR2 reads SYDVKM. Trimming took off 7 bases at V and 1 base at J, with 15 bases between the two ends. The CDR3 DNA sequence: TGTGCCAGCACACCACCTAGCGTAGGCACAGATACGCAGTATTTT. It translates to CASTPPSVGTDTQYF.

V is TRBV6-5 and J is TRBJ1-5; perhaps TRBD1 as D (5 bases). The CDR3 has 12 amino acids. The V end was cut by 6 bases, the J end by 2 bases, with 5 bases between. Germline-derived CDR1 and CDR2 are MNHEY and SVGAGI. CDR3 nucleotides: TGTGCCAGCAGACAGGGCAATCAGCCCCAGCATTTT. Translating gives CASRQGNQPQHF.

The chain couples TRBV25-1 to TRBJ1-2; D might be TRBD1 (5 bases). This CDR3 has 15 residues. In germline, CDR1 is MGHDK, CDR2 SYGVNS. V was pared by 4 bases and J by 4 bases, with 16 bases between. The CDR3 protein is CASSATGGKGYGYTF. The CDR3 DNA reads as TGTGCCAGCAGTGCGACGGGGGGAAAGGGCTATGGCTACACCTTC.

By share, this clone ranks as medium-sized. The rearrangement joins TRBV11-3 to TRBJ2-2; D gene uncertain. V lost 7 bases, J lost 8 bases, and 14 bases lay in between. This CDR3 spans 13 amino acids. CDR1 and CDR2 (germline): SGHNT, YENEEA. The CDR3 is CASTPLIGGELFF. CDR3 sequence (DNA): TGTGCCAGCACCCCCTTGATCGGTGGGGAGCTGTTTTTT.

This chain connects TRBV12-5 to TRBJ2-7; D unresolved. Per the germline V gene, CDR1 is LGHNT and CDR2 is FRNRAP. V was shortened by 6 bases and J by 5 bases, with 8 bases between the two germline ends. This CDR3 comprises 11 residues. The CDR3: CASGILDEQYF. The CDR3 DNA is TGTGCTAGTGGGATCCTGGACGAGCAGTACTTC.

The genes are TRBV11-2 and TRBJ2-1; 10 nucleotides align to TRBD2. Germline V lookup: CDR1 SGHAT, CDR2 FQNNGV. Losses at the gene ends were 1 base for V and 2 bases for J; bases not matched to a gene: 8. The CDR3 is 18 residues long. This CDR3 is CASSLGSSGSGAYNEQFF. The CDR3 coding sequence is TGTGCCAGCAGCTTAGGCTCTAGCGGGAGTGGGGCCTACAATGAGCAGTTCTTC.